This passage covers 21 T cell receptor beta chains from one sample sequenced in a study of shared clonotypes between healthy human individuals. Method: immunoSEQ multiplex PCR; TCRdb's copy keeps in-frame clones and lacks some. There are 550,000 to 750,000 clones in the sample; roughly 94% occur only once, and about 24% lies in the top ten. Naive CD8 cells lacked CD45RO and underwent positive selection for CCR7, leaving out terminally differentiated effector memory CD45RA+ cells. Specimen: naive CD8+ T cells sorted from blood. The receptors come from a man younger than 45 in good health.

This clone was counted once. The CDR3 sequence is CATSDQVGYGYTF. DNA of the CDR3: TGTGCCACCAGCGACCAAGTAGGCTATGGCTACACCTTC. V is TRBV15 and J is TRBJ1-2; D ambiguous. The germline V gene encodes CDR1 LNHNV and CDR2 YYDKDF (reference sequence). V was clipped by 5 bases and J by 4 bases, with 11 bases between them. The CDR3 contains 13 residues. The full variable domain, rest sourced from reference TRBV15 and TRBJ1-2, is DAMVIQNPRYQVTQFGKPVTLSCSQTLNHNVMYWYQQKSSQAPKLLFHYYDKDFNNEADTPDNFQSRRPNTSFCFLDIRSPGLGDTAMYLCATSDQVGYGYTFGSGTRLTVV.

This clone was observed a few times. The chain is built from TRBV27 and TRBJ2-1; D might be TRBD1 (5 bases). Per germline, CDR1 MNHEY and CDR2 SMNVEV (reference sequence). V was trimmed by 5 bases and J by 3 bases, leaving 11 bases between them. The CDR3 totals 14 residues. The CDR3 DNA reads TGTGCCAGCAGTACGTTAGGGGACTACAATGAGCAGTTCTTC. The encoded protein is CASSTLGDYNEQFF.

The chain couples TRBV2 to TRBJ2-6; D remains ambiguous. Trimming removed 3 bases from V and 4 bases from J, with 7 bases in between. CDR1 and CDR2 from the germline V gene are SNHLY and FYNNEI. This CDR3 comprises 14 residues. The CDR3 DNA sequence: TGTGCCAGCAGTGATGTCGGGGGGGCCAACGTCCTGACTTTC. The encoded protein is CASSDVGGANVLTF.

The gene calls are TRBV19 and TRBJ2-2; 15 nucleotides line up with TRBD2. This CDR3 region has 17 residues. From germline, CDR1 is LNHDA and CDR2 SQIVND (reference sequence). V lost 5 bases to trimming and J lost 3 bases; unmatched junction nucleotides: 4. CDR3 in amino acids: CASSGLAGGPDTGELFF. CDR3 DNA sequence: TGTGCCAGTAGTGGACTAGCGGGAGGGCCTGACACCGGGGAGCTGTTTTTT.

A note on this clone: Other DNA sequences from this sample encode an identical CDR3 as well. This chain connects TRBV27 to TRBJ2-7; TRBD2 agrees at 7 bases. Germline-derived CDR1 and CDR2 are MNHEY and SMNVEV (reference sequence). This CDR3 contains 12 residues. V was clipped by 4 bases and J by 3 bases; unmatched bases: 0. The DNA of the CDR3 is TGTGCCAGCAGTTCTAGCGGCTACGAGCAGTACTTC. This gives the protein CASSSSGYEQYF.

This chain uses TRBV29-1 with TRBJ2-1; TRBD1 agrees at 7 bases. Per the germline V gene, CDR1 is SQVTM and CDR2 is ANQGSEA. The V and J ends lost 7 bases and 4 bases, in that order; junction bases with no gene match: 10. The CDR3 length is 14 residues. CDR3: CSGARDSRYNEQFF. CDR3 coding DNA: TGCAGCGGGGCCCGGGACAGCAGATACAATGAGCAGTTCTTC.

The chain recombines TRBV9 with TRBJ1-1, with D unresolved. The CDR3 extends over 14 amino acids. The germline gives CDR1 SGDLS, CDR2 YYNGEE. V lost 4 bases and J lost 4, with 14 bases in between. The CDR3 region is CASSPRYGGTEAFF. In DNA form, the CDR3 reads TGTGCCAGCAGCCCCCGCTACGGAGGCACTGAAGCTTTCTTT.

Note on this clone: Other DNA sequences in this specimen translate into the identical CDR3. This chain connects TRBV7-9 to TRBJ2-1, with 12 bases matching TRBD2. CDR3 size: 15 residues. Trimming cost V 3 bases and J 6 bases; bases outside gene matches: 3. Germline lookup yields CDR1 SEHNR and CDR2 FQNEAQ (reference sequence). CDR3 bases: TGTGCCAGCAGCTTGGGACTAGCGGGCCCCAATGAGCAGTTCTTC. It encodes CASSLGLAGPNEQFF.

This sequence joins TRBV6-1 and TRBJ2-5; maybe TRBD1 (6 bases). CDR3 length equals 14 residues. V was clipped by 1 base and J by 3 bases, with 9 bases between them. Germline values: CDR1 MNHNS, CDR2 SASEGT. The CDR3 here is CASSEGPGEETQYF. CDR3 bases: TGTGCCAGCAGTGAAGGGCCAGGGGAAGAGACCCAGTACTTC.

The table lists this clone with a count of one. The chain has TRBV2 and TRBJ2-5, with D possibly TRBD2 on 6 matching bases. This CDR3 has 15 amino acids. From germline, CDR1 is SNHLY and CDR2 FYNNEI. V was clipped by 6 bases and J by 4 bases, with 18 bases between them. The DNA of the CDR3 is TGTGCCAGCAGCGGATTGGGACTTCTCGGAGAGACCCAGTACTTC. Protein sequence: CASSGLGLLGETQYF.

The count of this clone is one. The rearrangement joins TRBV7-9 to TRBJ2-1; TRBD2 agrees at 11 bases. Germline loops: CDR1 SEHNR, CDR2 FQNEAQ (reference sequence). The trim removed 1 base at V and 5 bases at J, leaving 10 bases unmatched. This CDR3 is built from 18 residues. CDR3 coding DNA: TGTGCCAGCAGCTTAGGACTTATCGGGACTAGCGGTCACAATGAGCAGTTCTTC. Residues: CASSLGLIGTSGHNEQFF.

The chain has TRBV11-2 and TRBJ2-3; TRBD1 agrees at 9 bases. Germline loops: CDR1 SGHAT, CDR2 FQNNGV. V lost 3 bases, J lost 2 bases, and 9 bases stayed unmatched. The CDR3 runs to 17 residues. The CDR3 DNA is TGTGCCAGCAGCTTTTCCCCTCGGACAGGGGCCACAGATACGCAGTATTTT. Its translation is CASSFSPRTGATDTQYF.

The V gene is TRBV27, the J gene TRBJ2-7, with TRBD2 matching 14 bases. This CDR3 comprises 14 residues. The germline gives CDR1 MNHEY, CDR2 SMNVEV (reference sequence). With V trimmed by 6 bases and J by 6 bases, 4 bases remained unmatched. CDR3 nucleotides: TGTGCCAGCAGCCGGGGACTAGCGGGGGTCGAGCAGTACTTC. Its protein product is CASSRGLAGVEQYF.

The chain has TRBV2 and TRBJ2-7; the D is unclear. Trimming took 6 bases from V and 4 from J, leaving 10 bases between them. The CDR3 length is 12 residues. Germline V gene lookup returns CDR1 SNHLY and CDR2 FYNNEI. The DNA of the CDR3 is TGTGCCAGCAGCCCGAACCCATACGAGCAGTACTTC. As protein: CASSPNPYEQYF.

The CDR3 DNA reads TGTGCCAGCAGCTTGTACGGGGATCCGATAATGGAAAAACTGTTTTTT. Translating it yields CASSLYGDPIMEKLFF. The rearrangement uses TRBV5-4 and TRBJ1-4; D is unresolved. This CDR3 region has 16 residues. V lost 1 base to trimming and J lost 8 bases, with 18 bases between them. Germline V CDR1 and CDR2: SGHNT, YYREEE (reference sequence). Combining the CDR3 with reference TRBV5-4 and TRBJ1-4 gives the whole variable domain ETGVTQSPTHLIKTRGQQVTLRCSSQSGHNTVSWYQQALGQGPQFIFQYYREEENGRGNFPPRFSGLQFPNYSSELNVNALELDDSALYLCASSLYGDPIMEKLFFGSGTQLSVL.

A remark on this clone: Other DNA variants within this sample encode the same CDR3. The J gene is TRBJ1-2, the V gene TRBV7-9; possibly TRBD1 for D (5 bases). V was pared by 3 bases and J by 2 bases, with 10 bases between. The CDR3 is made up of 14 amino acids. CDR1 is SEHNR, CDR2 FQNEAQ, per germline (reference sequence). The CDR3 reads CASSFEGTNYGYTF. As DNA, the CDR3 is TGTGCCAGCAGCTTTGAAGGGACCAACTATGGCTACACCTTC.

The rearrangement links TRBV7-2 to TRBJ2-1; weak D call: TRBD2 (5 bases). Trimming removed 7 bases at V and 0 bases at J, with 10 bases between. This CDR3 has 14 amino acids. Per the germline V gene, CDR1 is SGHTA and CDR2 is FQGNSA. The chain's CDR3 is CASKLGSSYNEQFF. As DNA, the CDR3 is TGTGCCAGCAAACTGGGGAGCTCCTACAATGAGCAGTTCTTC.

The CDR3 protein is CASSQDMTGSYNEQFF. Here the CDR3 DNA reads TGCGCCAGCAGCCAAGATATGACAGGCTCCTACAATGAGCAGTTCTTC. The V gene is TRBV4-3, the J gene TRBJ2-1, with D perhaps TRBD1 (6 bases). The ends were cut back, 0 bases at V and 0 bases at J, with 9 bases in the middle. CDR3 size: 16 residues. Germline V lookup: CDR1 LGHNA, CDR2 YSLEER.

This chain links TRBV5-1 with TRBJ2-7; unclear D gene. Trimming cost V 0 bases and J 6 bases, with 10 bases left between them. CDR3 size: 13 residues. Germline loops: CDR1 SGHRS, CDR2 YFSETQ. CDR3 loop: CASSLAGFGEQYF. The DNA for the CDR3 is TGCGCCAGCAGCTTGGCCGGTTTCGGCGAGCAGTACTTC.

CDR3 amino acids: CASSVGGATGELFF. CDR3 DNA sequence: TGTGCCAGCAGCGTAGGTGGCGCGACCGGGGAGCTGTTTTTT. The genes are TRBV9 and TRBJ2-2; D gene uncertain. Trimming stripped 0 bases from V and 5 bases from J, with 8 bases between. From germline, CDR1 is SGDLS and CDR2 YYNGEE. CDR3 length equals 14 residues.

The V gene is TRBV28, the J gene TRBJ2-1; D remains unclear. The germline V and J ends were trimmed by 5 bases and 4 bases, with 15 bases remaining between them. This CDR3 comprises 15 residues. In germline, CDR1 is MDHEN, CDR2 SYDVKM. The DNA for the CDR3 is TGTGCCAGCAGTCAGGCGGTCCTAGAGTACAATGAGCAGTTCTTC. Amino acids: CASSQAVLEYNEQFF.